The T cell receptor beta chain under discussion was sequenced for a study of cytomegalovirus exposure and HLA in healthy donors. The PCR made use of 60 Vbeta and 13 Jbeta primers. Sequencing was performed with immunoSEQ multiplex PCR; in TCRdb, only in-frame clones are kept and a portion is missing. The sample gives roughly 100,000 clones, 81% of which show up once; 10% is in the top ten. V was cut by 4 bases and J by 3 bases, with 13 bases left in between. The V gene's germline CDR1 is GTSNPN and CDR2 SVGIG (reference sequence). The CDR3 runs to 13 residues. This donor's file did not include a recorded CMV serostatus.

The rearrangement joins TRBV30 to TRBJ2-7; perhaps TRBD2 as D (5 bases). This clonotype was sampled from a human donor in good health. The sequenced sample was PBMCs. CDR3 protein: CAWKRPGSYEQYF. The CDR3 nucleotides are TGTGCCTGGAAGAGGCCGGGGAGCTACGAGCAGTACTTC. Full variable domain (remainder filled in from reference TRBV30 and TRBJ2-7): SQTIHQWPATLVQPVGSPLSLECTVEGTSNPNLYWYRQAAGRGLQLLFYSVGIGQISSEVPQNLSASRPQDRQFILSSKKLLLSDSGFYLCAWKRPGSYEQYFGPGTRLTVT.